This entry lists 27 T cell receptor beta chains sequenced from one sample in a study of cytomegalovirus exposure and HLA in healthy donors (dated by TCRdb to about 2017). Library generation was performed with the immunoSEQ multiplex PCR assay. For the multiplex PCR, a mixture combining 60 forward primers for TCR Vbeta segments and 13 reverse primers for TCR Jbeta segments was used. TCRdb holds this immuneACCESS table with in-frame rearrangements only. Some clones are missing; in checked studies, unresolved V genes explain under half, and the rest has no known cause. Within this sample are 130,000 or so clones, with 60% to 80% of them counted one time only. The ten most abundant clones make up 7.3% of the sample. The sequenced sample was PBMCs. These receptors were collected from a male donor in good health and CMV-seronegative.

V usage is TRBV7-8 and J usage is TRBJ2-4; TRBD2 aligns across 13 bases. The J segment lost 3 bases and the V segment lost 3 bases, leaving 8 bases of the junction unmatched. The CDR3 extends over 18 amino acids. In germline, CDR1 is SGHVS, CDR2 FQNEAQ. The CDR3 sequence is CASSFWTSGSGGKNIQYF. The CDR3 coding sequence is TGTGCCAGCAGCTTTTGGACTAGCGGGAGTGGAGGCAAAAACATTCAGTACTTC.

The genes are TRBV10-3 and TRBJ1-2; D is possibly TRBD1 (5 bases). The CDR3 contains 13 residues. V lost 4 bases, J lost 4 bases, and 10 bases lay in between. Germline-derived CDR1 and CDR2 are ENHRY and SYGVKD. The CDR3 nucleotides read TGTGCCATCAGTGTTGACAGCTTCTATGGCTACACCTTC. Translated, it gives CAISVDSFYGYTF.

In nucleotides, the CDR3 is TGTGCCAGCAGTGAAATTTCAGGGATTTATGAAAAACTGTTTTTT. Protein product: CASSEISGIYEKLFF. The chain has TRBV2 and TRBJ1-4; the D gene is possibly TRBD1 (5 bases). Germline CDR1 is SNHLY and CDR2 is FYNNEI. V lost 2 bases and J 6 bases, leaving 13 bases between the germline ends. The CDR3 extends over 15 amino acids. Full variable domain (remainder filled in from reference TRBV2 and TRBJ1-4): EPEVTQTPSHQVTQMGQEVILRCVPISNHLYFYWYRQILGQKVEFLVSFYNNEISEKSEIFDDQFSVERPDGSNFTLKIRSTKLEDSAMYFCASSEISGIYEKLFFGSGTQLSVL.

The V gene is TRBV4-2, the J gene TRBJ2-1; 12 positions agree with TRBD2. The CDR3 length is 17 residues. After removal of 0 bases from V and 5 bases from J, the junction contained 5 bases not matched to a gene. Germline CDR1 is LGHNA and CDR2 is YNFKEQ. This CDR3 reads CASSQEKTSGSDNEQFF. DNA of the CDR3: TGTGCCAGCAGCCAAGAAAAGACTAGCGGGAGCGACAATGAGCAGTTCTTC.

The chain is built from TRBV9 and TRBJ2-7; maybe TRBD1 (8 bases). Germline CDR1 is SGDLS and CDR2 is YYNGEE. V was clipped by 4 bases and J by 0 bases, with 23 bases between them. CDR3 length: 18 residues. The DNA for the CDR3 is TGTGCCAGCAGCCCAACCACTAGCGACAGGGGAGTCTCCTACGAGCAGTACTTC. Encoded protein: CASSPTTSDRGVSYEQYF. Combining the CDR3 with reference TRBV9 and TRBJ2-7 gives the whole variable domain DSGVTQTPKHLITATGQRVTLRCSPRSGDLSVYWYQQSLDQGLQFLIQYYNGEERAKGNILERFSAQQFPDLHSELNLSSLELGDSALYFCASSPTTSDRGVSYEQYFGPGTRLTVT.

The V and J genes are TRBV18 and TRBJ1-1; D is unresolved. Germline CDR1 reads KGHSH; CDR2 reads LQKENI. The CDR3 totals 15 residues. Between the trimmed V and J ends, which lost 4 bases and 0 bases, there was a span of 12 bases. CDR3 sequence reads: CASSLPTSMNTEAFF. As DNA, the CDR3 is TGTGCCAGCTCACTGCCCACTAGCATGAACACTGAAGCTTTCTTT.

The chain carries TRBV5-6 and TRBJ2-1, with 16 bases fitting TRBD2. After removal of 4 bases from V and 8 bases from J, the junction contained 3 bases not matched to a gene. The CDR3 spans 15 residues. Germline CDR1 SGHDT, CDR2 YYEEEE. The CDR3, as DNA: TGTGCCAGCAGCGGGACTAGCGGGAGGGGCTATGAGCAGTTCTTC. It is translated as CASSGTSGRGYEQFF.

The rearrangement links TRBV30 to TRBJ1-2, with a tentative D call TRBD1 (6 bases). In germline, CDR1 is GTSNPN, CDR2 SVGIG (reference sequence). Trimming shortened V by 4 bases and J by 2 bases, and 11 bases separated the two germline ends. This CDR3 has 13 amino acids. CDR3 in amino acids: CAWIPTGNYGYTF. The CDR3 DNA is TGTGCCTGGATCCCAACAGGGAACTATGGCTACACCTTC. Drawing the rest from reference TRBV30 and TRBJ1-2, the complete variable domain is SQTIHQWPATLVQPVGSPLSLECTVEGTSNPNLYWYRQAAGRGLQLLFYSVGIGQISSEVPQNLSASRPQDRQFILSSKKLLLSDSGFYLCAWIPTGNYGYTFGSGTRLTVV.

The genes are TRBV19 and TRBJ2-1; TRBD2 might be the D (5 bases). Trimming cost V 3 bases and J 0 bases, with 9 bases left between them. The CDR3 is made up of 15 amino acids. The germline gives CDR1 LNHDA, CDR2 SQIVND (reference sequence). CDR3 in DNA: TGTGCCAGTAGTATCGGGAAGCTCTCCTACAATGAGCAGTTCTTC. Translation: CASSIGKLSYNEQFF.

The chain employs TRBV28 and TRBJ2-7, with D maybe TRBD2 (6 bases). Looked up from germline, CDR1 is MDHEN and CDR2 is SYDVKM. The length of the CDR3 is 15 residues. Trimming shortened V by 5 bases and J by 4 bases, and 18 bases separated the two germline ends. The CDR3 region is CASSPRGGRLYEQYF. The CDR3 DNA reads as TGTGCCAGCAGTCCACGGGGAGGCCGTTTGTACGAGCAGTACTTC.

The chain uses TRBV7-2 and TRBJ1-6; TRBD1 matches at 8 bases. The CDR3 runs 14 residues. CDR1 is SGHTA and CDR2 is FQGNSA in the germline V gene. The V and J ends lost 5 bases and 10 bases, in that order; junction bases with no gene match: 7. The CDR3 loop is CASSLGQAQSPLHF. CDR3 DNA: TGTGCCAGCAGCCTGGGACAGGCTCAGTCACCCCTCCACTTT.

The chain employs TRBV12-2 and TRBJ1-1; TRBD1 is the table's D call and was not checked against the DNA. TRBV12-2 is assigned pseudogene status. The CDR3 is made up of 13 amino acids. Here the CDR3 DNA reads TGTGCAAGTCGCCCCTCACAGGGAACTGAAGCTTTCTTT. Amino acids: CASRPSQGTEAFF.

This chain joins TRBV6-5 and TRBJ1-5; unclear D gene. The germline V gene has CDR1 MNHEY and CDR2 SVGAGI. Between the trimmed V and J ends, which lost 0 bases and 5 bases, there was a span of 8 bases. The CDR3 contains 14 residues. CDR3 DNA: TGTGCCAGCAGTTACTCGGAGGGAGATCAGCCCCAGCATTTT. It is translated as CASSYSEGDQPQHF.

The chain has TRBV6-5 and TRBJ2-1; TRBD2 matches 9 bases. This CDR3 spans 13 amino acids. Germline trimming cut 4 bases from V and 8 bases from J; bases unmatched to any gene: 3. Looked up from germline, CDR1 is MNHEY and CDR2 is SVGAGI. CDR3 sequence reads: CASSFSGRDEQFF. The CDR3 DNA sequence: TGTGCCAGCAGTTTTAGCGGGAGAGATGAGCAGTTCTTC.

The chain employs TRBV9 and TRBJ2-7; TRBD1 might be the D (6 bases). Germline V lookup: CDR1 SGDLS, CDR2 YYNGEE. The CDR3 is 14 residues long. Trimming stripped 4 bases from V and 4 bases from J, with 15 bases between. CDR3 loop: CASSTRDTSYEQYF. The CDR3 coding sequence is TGTGCCAGCAGCACCCGGGACACTAGTTACGAGCAGTACTTC.

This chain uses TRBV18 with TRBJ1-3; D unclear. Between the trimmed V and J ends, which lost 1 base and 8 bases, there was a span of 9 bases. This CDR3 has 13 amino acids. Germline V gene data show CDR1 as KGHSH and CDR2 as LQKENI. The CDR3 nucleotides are TGTGCCAGCTCACCACTGGAGGCGGACACCATATATTTT. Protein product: CASSPLEADTIYF.

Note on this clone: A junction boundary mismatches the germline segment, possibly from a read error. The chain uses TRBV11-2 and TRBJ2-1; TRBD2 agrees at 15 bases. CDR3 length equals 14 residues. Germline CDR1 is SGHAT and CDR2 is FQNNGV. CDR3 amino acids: CASSFGTSGRPLVF. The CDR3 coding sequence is TGTGCCAGCAGCTTCGGGACTAGCGGGAGGCCGTTGGTCTTC.

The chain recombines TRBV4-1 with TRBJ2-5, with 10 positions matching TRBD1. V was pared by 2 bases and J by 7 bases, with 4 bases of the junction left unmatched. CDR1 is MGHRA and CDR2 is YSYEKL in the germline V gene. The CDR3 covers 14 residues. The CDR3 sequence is CASSQPGTGATQYF. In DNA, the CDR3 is TGCGCCAGCAGCCAACCCGGGACAGGGGCGACCCAGTACTTC.

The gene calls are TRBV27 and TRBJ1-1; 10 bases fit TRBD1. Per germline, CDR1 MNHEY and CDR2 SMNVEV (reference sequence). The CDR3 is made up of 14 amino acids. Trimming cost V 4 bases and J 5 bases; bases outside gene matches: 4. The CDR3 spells CASSSGQGRTEAFF. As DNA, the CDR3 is TGTGCCAGCAGTTCGGGACAGGGGAGGACTGAAGCTTTCTTT.

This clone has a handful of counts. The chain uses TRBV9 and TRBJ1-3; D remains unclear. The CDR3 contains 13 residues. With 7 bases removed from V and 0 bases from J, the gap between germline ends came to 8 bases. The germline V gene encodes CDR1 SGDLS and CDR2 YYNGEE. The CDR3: CASERGSGNTIYF. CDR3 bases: TGTGCCAGCGAGCGGGGCTCTGGAAACACCATATATTTT.

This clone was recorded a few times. The CDR3 coding sequence is TGTGCCAGCAGTTCCCAGGGATACACCGGGGAGCTGTTTTTT. It translates to CASSSQGYTGELFF. The chain employs TRBV27 and TRBJ2-2, with D possibly matching TRBD1 (5 bases). V lost 4 bases to trimming and J lost 3 bases, with 9 bases between them. The CDR3 is 14 amino acids. Germline V gene sequence: CDR1 MNHEY, CDR2 SMNVEV (reference sequence).

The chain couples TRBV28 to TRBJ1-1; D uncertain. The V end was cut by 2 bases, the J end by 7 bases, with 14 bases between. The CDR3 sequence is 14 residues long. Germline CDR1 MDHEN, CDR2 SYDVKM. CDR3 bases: TGTGCCAGCAGTTTACCGGGGTTGGCGGGTGAAGCTTTCTTT. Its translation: CASSLPGLAGEAFF.

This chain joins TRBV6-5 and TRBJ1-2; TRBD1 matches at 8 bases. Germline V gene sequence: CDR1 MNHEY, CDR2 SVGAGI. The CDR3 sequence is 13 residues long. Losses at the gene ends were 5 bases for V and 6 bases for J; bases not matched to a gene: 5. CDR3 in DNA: TGTGCCAGCAGTAGGACAGGGCTGGATGGCTACACCTTC. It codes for CASSRTGLDGYTF.

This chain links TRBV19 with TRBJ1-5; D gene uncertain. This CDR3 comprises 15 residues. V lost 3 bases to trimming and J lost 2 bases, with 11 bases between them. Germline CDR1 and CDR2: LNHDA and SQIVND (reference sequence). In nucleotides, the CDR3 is TGTGCCAGTAGTATTGCCTGGGCAGGCAATCAGCCCCAGCATTTT. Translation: CASSIAWAGNQPQHF.

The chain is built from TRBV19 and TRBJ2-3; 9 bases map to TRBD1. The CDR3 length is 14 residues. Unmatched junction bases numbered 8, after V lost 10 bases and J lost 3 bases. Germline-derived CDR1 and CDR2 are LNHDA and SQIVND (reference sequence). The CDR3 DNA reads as TGTGCCACTAGGGACAGGGCAAGGACAGATACGCAGTATTTT. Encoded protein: CATRDRARTDTQYF.

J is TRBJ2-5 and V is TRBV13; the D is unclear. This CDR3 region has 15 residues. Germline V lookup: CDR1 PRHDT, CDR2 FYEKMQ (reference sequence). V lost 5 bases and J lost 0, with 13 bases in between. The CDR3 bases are TGTGCCAGCAGCCTATCTAAGCTGGACCAAGAGACCCAGTACTTC. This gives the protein CASSLSKLDQETQYF.

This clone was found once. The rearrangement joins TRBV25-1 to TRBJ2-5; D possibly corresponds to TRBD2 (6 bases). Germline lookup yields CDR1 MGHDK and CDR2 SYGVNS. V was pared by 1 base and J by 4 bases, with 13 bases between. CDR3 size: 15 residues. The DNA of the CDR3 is TGTGCCAGCAGTGAATTTCGGGGGTTCCGAGAGACCCAGTACTTC. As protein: CASSEFRGFRETQYF.